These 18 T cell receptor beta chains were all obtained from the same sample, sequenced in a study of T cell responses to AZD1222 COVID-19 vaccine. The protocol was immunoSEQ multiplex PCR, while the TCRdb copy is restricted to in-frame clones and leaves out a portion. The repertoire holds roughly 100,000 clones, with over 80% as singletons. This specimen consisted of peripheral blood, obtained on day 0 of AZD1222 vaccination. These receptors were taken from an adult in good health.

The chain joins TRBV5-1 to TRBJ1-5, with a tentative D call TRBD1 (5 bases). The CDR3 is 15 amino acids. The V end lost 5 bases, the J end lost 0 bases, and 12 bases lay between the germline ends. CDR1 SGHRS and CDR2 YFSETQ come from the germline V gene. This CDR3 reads CASRRGTDSNQPQHF. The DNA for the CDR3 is TGCGCCAGCAGGAGAGGGACGGATAGCAATCAGCCCCAGCATTTT.

For the CDR3, the DNA is TGCGCCAGCAGTGTGCAGGGTGAATCACCCCTCCACTTT. Protein product: CASSVQGESPLHF. This rearrangement joins TRBV10-2 to TRBJ1-6; a possible D gene is TRBD1 (5 bases). CDR3 size: 13 residues. The V gene's germline CDR1 is WSHSY and CDR2 SAAADI. Deletions cut 4 bases from V and 10 bases from J, with 11 bases between.

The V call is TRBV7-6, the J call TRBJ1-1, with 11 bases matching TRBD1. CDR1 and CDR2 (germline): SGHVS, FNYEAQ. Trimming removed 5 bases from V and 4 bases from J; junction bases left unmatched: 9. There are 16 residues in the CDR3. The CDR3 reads CASSAAGGTGGTEAFF. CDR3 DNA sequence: TGTGCCAGCAGCGCCGCGGGTGGGACAGGGGGCACTGAAGCTTTCTTT.

CDR3 in amino acids: CATGVGGELFF. Here the CDR3 DNA reads TGTGCCACCGGCGTCGGCGGGGAGCTGTTTTTT. The chain joins TRBV24-1 to TRBJ2-2, with unresolved D. The germline V gene encodes CDR1 KGHDR and CDR2 SFDVKD. Trimming took off 9 bases at V and 7 bases at J, with 8 bases between the two ends. This CDR3 is built from 11 residues.

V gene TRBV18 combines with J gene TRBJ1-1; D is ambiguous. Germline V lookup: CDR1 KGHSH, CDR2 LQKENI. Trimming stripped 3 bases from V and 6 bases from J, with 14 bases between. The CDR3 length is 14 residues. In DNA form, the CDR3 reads TGTGCCAGCTCACCGTTAAGCCAGTTGTCTGAAGCTTTCTTT. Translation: CASSPLSQLSEAFF.

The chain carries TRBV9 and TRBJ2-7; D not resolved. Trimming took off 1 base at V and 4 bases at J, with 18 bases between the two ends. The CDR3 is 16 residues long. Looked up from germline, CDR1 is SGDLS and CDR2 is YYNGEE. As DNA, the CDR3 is TGTGCCAGCAGCGTATCATCGGCAGGTCCCCCTTACGAGCAGTACTTC. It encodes CASSVSSAGPPYEQYF.

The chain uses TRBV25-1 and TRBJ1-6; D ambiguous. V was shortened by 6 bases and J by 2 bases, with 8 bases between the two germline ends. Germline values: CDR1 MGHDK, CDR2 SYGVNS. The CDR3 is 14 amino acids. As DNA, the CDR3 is TGTGCCAGCAGCTTACAGCCCTATAATTCACCCCTCCACTTT. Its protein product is CASSLQPYNSPLHF.

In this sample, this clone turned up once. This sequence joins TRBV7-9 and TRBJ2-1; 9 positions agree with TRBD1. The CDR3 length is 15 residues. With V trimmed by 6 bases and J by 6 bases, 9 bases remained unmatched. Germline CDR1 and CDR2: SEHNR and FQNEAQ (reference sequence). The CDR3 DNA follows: TGTGCCAGCAGTCGTACAGGGGGCGCAGGCAATGAGCAGTTCTTC. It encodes CASSRTGGAGNEQFF.

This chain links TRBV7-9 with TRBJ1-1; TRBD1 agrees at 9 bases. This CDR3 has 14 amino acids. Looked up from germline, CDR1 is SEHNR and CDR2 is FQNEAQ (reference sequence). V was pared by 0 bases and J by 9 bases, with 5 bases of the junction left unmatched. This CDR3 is CASSLAHGQGKAFF. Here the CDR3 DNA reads TGTGCCAGCAGCTTAGCGCACGGACAGGGGAAAGCTTTCTTT.

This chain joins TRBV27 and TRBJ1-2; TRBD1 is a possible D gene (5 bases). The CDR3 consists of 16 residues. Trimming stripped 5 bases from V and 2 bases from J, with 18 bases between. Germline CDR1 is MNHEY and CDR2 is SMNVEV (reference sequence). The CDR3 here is CASSPPRGVGNYGYTF. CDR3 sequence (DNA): TGTGCCAGCAGTCCACCTAGGGGAGTGGGGAACTATGGCTACACCTTC.

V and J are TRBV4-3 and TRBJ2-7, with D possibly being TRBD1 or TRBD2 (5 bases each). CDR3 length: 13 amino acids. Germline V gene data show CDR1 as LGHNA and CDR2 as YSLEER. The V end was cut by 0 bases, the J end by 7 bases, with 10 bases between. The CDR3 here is CASSQEFWGEQYF. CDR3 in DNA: TGCGCCAGCAGCCAAGAGTTTTGGGGGGAGCAGTACTTC.

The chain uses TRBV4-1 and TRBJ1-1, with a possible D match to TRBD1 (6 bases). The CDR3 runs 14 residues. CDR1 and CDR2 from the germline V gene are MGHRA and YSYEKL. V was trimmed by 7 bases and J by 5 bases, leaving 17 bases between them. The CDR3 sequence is CASTVAGVRTEAFF. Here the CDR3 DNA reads TGCGCCAGCACCGTCGCAGGGGTTCGGACTGAAGCTTTCTTT.

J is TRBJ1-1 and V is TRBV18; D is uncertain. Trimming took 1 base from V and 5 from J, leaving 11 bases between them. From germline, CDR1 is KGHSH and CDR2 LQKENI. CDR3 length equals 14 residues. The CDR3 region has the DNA TGTGCCAGCTCACCACGGGATTTCGGAACTGAAGCTTTCTTT. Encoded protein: CASSPRDFGTEAFF.

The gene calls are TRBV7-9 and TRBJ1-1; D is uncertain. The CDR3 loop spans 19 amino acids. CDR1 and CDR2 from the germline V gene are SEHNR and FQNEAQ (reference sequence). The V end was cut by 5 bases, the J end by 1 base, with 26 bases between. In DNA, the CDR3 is TGTGCCAGCAGCCAACCTGGAGGGTTCGTTAAACAAGGGAACACTGAAGCTTTCTTT. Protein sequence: CASSQPGGFVKQGNTEAFF.

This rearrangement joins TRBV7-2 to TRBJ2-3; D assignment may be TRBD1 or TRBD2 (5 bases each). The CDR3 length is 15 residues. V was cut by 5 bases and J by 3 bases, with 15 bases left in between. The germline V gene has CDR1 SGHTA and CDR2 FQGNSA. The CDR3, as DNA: TGTGCCAGCAGCCCAGGCCTGGGACGAACAGATACGCAGTATTTT. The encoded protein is CASSPGLGRTDTQYF.

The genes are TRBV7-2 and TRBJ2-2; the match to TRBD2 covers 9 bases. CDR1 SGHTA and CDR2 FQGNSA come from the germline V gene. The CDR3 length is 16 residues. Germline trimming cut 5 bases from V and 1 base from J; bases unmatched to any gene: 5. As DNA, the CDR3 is TGTGCCAGCAGCCCCCTAGCGGGGCTGAACACCGGGGAGCTGTTTTTT. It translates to CASSPLAGLNTGELFF. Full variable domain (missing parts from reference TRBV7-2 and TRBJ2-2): GAGVSQSPSNKVTEKGKDVELRCDPISGHTALYWYRQSLGQGLEFLIYFQGNSAPDKSGLPSDRFSAERTGGSVSTLTIQRTQQEDSAVYLCASSPLAGLNTGELFFGEGSRLTVL.

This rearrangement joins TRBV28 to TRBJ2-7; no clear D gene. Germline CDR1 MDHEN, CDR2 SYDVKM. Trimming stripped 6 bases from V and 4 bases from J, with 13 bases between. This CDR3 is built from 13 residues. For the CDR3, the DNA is TGTGCCAGCAGGACTCTGGGGTTTTACGAGCAGTACTTC. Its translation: CASRTLGFYEQYF.

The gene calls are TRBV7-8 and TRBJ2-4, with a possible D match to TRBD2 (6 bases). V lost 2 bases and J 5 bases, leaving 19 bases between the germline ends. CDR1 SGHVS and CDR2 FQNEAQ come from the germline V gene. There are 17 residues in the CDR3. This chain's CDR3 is CASSLSPRGSAQNIQYF. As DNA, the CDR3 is TGTGCCAGCAGCTTATCACCTCGGGGGAGCGCCCAAAACATTCAGTACTTC.